The sequence of this T cell receptor (beta chain) was determined in a study of beta chain features in type 1 diabetes. Reverse transcription of all isolated RNA meant that expressed TCRB transcripts were sequenced. The assay was immunoSEQ multiplex PCR, and TCRdb's table has in-frame clones only and misses some. The table lists roughly 50,000 clones, around 40% of them singletons. Via CD45RO/CCR7/CD25/CD127/CD95/CD27, cells of the CD4+ naive, central memory, regulatory and stem cell-like memory subsets were sorted. Turning to this clone: Its matching antigen is unknown.

In germline, CDR1 is LNHNV, CDR2 YYDKDF (reference sequence). This CDR3 contains 16 residues. Trimming removed 0 bases at V and 3 bases at J, with 12 bases between. Study-wide findings and caveats: Patients' naive, central memory and regulatory TCRB repertoires appeared more alike than those of healthy donors. Shorter templates may be favored by PCR, equally so in patients and controls. Type 1 diabetes patients had fewer VDJ junction insertions and more deletions. Researchers report that Type 1 diabetes patients had moderately but significantly shorter TCRB CDR3s across all four CD4+ subsets.

The sample consisted of Tregs from blood. This TCR derives from a man aged 25 to 45 with type 1 diabetes. The chain has TRBV15 and TRBJ2-1, with D possibly TRBD2 on 5 matching bases. The CDR3 nucleotides are TGTGCCACCAGCAGAGACGGGATCACGGGCTACAATGAGCAGTTCTTC. This encodes CATSRDGITGYNEQFF.